One and the same sample provided the 29 T cell receptor beta chains below, sequenced in a study of cytomegalovirus exposure and HLA in healthy donors. Both 60 Vbeta primers and 13 Jbeta primers went into the PCR. Sequencing used immunoSEQ multiplex PCR; TCRdb keeps in-frame clones, though not all of them. The table lists around 140,000 clones, approximately 84% of them singletons. The specimen sequenced was PBMCs. The receptors shown here come from a woman aged 60-70 years in good health and CMV-seropositive.

This chain links TRBV5-6 with TRBJ1-5, with TRBD1 matching 9 bases. The V gene end was trimmed by 1 base and the J gene end by 0 bases; junction bases not matched to a gene: 8. The CDR3 runs 18 residues. From germline, CDR1 is SGHDT and CDR2 YYEEEE. CDR3 region: CASSLLGRTGDSNQPQHF. The CDR3 DNA is TGTGCCAGCAGCTTGTTAGGAAGGACAGGGGATAGCAATCAGCCCCAGCATTTT.

V is TRBV14 and J is TRBJ1-2; 7 bases line up with TRBD1. The J segment lost 6 bases and the V segment lost 4 bases, leaving 5 bases of the junction unmatched. The CDR3 extends over 13 amino acids. Germline assignment: CDR1 SGHDN and CDR2 FVKESK. CDR3 protein: CASSPGQPHGYTF. The CDR3 bases are TGTGCCAGCAGCCCGGGACAGCCACATGGCTACACCTTC.

This clone has only a few counts. The chain uses TRBV30 and TRBJ2-7, with D perhaps TRBD1 (6 bases). The CDR3 contains 15 residues. Trimming took off 2 bases at V and 5 bases at J, with 19 bases between the two ends. The germline V gene encodes CDR1 GTSNPN and CDR2 SVGIG (reference sequence). CDR3 region: CAWSPKSQGSDEQYF. CDR3 nucleotide sequence: TGTGCCTGGAGTCCAAAATCCCAGGGGTCGGACGAGCAGTACTTC.

In regard to this clone: One end of the junction fails to match germline, which may point to a read error. The sample has other DNA sequences that encode this CDR3 too. This sequence joins TRBV7-9 and TRBJ2-5; a possible D gene is TRBD1 (5 bases). The CDR3 loop spans 15 amino acids. Germline V lookup: CDR1 SEHNR, CDR2 FQNEAQ (reference sequence). CDR3 DNA sequence: TGTGCTAGCAGCCAAGGTCAGGGCTCCCAAGAGACCCAGTACTTC. Its translation: CASSQGQGSQETQYF.

This chain joins TRBV12-2 and TRBJ2-7; TRBD2 is the table's D call, not checked against the DNA. TRBV12-2 is a listed pseudogene. This CDR3 comprises 14 residues. The CDR3 sequence: CASLPGLPLDEQYF. The CDR3 coding sequence is TGTGCAAGTCTCCCCGGACTTCCGTTAGACGAGCAGTACTTC.

The V call is TRBV28, the J call TRBJ2-7, with 8 bases that match TRBD2. Germline-derived CDR1 and CDR2 are MDHEN and SYDVKM. The CDR3 sequence is 14 residues long. The V segment lost 5 bases and the J segment 2 bases; nucleotides outside the gene matches: 5. CDR3 sequence reads: CASSQLAGPYEQYF. CDR3 coding DNA: TGTGCCAGCAGTCAGCTAGCGGGTCCCTACGAGCAGTACTTC.

The CDR3 nucleotides read TGTGCCAGCAGCTTTAGGCAGCGGGAGAGGGGAAACATTCAGTACTTC. As protein: CASSFRQRERGNIQYF. The chain links TRBV7-2 to TRBJ2-4; 8 bases align to TRBD2. The CDR3 spans 16 residues. The V gene's germline CDR1 is SGHTA and CDR2 FQGNSA. J lost 6 bases, V lost 3 bases, and 10 bases had no gene match.

CDR3 sequence reads: CASSSYSSGNTIYF. The CDR3 DNA follows: TGTGCCAGCAGCTCCTACAGCTCTGGAAACACCATATATTTT. The chain employs TRBV7-2 and TRBJ1-3; D uncertain. Germline V CDR1 and CDR2: SGHTA, FQGNSA. The germline V and J ends were trimmed by 4 bases and 0 bases, with 7 bases remaining between them. CDR3 size: 14 residues.

The chain recombines TRBV7-3 with TRBJ2-1; D not certain. Trimming pared 4 bases from V and 0 bases from J, leaving 10 bases between. The CDR3 has 15 residues. From germline, CDR1 is SGHTA and CDR2 FQGTGA. The CDR3 spells CASSSSSSSYNEQFF. The CDR3 nucleotides are TGTGCCAGCAGCTCCTCCTCGAGCTCCTACAATGAGCAGTTCTTC.

The chain employs TRBV14 and TRBJ1-1, with a tentative D call TRBD1 (5 bases). The V gene's germline CDR1 is SGHDN and CDR2 FVKESK. V lost 1 base, J lost 7 bases, and 10 bases lay in between. This CDR3 has 13 amino acids. The CDR3 nucleotides are TGTGCCAGCAGCCAAGCTCGGGGGATTGAAGCTTTCTTT. It translates to CASSQARGIEAFF.

V usage is TRBV5-1 and J usage is TRBJ1-1; D is unresolved. CDR3 length equals 13 residues. CDR1 is SGHRS and CDR2 is YFSETQ in the germline V gene. Trimming took off 1 base at V and 7 bases at J, with 11 bases between the two ends. CDR3 sequence (DNA): TGCGCCAGCAGCTTGCTTGGAGAGGGTGAAGCTTTCTTT. This gives the protein CASSLLGEGEAFF.

In the case of this clone: Germline and junction disagree at one end, which may indicate a read error. The J gene is TRBJ2-3, the V gene TRBV10-2; D is ambiguous. This CDR3 has 15 residues. Germline V gene data show CDR1 as WSHSY and CDR2 as SAAADI. The CDR3 loop is CASSESGSRTDMQYF. The CDR3 DNA follows: TGCGCCAGCAGTGAGTCCGGCTCGCGCACAGATATGCAGTATTTT.

The rearrangement uses TRBV9 and TRBJ2-1; 7 positions agree with TRBD2. CDR1 is SGDLS, CDR2 YYNGEE, per germline. CDR3 length: 14 residues. The trim removed 4 bases at V and 4 bases at J, leaving 5 bases unmatched. CDR3 sequence: CASSPGGGYNEQFF. CDR3 DNA: TGTGCCAGCAGCCCGGGGGGTGGTTACAATGAGCAGTTCTTC.

CDR3 bases: TGTGCCAGCAGTGAGTACACCTACAATGAGCAGTTCTTC. It translates to CASSEYTYNEQFF. The rearrangement uses TRBV6-1 and TRBJ2-1; D call uncertain. With 3 bases removed from V and 2 bases from J, the gap between germline ends came to 5 bases. CDR1 and CDR2 (germline): MNHNS, SASEGT. The length of the CDR3 is 13 residues.

The chain links TRBV19 to TRBJ1-2; TRBD1 aligns across 8 bases. The CDR3 is 17 residues long. Germline V CDR1 and CDR2: LNHDA, SQIVND (reference sequence). Trimming removed 7 bases from V and 7 bases from J; junction bases left unmatched: 20. CDR3 coding DNA: TGTGCCAGTACCCTAGGTACAGGGGGGGCGTTGTCCGGTGGCTACACCTTC. Its translation: CASTLGTGGALSGGYTF.

Here the CDR3 reads CASSHPDRGPETQYF. CDR3 in DNA: TGTGCCAGCAGCCACCCGGACAGGGGGCCGGAGACCCAGTACTTC. J is TRBJ2-5 and V is TRBV6-6; TRBD1 matches at 11 bases. Germline V gene sequence: CDR1 MNHNY, CDR2 SVGAGI (reference sequence). V was clipped by 6 bases and J by 5 bases; unmatched bases: 8. The CDR3 has 15 residues.

This clone was seen more than once but under ten times. The chain employs TRBV18 and TRBJ2-7, with TRBD2 identical over 12 bases. This CDR3 region has 18 residues. Trimming cost V 3 bases and J 5 bases; bases outside gene matches: 14. Germline lookup yields CDR1 KGHSH and CDR2 LQKENI. For the CDR3, the DNA is TGTGCCAGCTCACCCTTACATTCGACTAGCGGGAGATATGACGAGCAGTACTTC. This encodes CASSPLHSTSGRYDEQYF.

The DNA of the CDR3 is TGTGCCATCAGTGACCCGACAGGCTCAGTCAGCTCCTACGAGCAGTACTTC. Translation gives CAISDPTGSVSSYEQYF. The chain joins TRBV10-3 to TRBJ2-7; D might be TRBD1 (6 bases). Germline values: CDR1 ENHRY, CDR2 SYGVKD. The CDR3 has 17 residues. V was cut by 3 bases and J by 0 bases, with 18 bases left in between.

Details on this clone: This sample also contains other DNA sequences that code for the same CDR3. The chain uses TRBV5-4 and TRBJ2-2, with D perhaps TRBD1 (6 bases). Deletions cut 0 bases from V and 8 bases from J, with 8 bases between. Germline CDR1 and CDR2: SGHNT and YYREEE (reference sequence). CDR3 size: 13 residues. In DNA, the CDR3 is TGTGCCAGCAGCTTGGACAGGGCAGGGGAGCTGTTTTTT. It translates to CASSLDRAGELFF.

A single count supports this clone. The chain employs TRBV2 and TRBJ2-1; D is possibly TRBD1 (5 bases). This CDR3 contains 13 residues. Germline lookup yields CDR1 SNHLY and CDR2 FYNNEI. V was cut by 3 bases and J by 9 bases, with 12 bases left in between. CDR3 amino acids: CASSDIQGSEQFF. The CDR3 bases are TGTGCCAGCAGTGACATCCAGGGCAGTGAGCAGTTCTTC.

The count of this clone is one. This chain uses TRBV4-2 with TRBJ2-3, with 8 nucleotides matching TRBD1. CDR1 and CDR2 (germline): LGHNA, YNFKEQ. The CDR3 is made up of 17 amino acids. Germline trimming cut 4 bases from V and 2 bases from J; bases unmatched to any gene: 11. The CDR3 is CASSPRQGSPVTDTQYF. CDR3 in DNA: TGTGCCAGCAGCCCCCGACAGGGGTCCCCCGTCACAGATACGCAGTATTTT.

This chain uses TRBV11-2 with TRBJ2-3; 11 nucleotides align to TRBD2. Germline assignment: CDR1 SGHAT and CDR2 FQNNGV. The ends lost 3 bases at V and 0 bases at J; junction bases unmatched: 8. The CDR3 sequence is 18 residues long. CDR3: CASSLGLAATRSTDTQYF. DNA for the CDR3: TGTGCCAGCAGCTTGGGACTAGCGGCAACGCGTAGCACAGATACGCAGTATTTT. Variable domain in full (rest from reference TRBV11-2 and TRBJ2-3): EAGVAQSPRYKIIEKRQSVAFWCNPISGHATLYWYQQILGQGPKLLIQFQNNGVVDDSQLPKDRFSAERLKGVDSTLKIQPAKLEDSAVYLCASSLGLAATRSTDTQYFGPGTRLTVL.

V usage is TRBV28 and J usage is TRBJ2-2, with TRBD2 matching over 7 bases. This CDR3 is built from 15 residues. Germline V gene data show CDR1 as MDHEN and CDR2 as SYDVKM. With 6 bases clipped from V and 6 bases from J, the junction kept 10 bases outside the gene matches. The CDR3 DNA reads TGTGCCAGCAGCCCCGGACTAGGCAGTGCCGGGGAGCTGTTTTTT. Its translation: CASSPGLGSAGELFF. Together with reference TRBV28 and TRBJ2-2, the CDR3 gives the full variable domain: DVKVTQSSRYLVKRTGEKVFLECVQDMDHENMFWYRQDPGLGLRLIYFSYDVKMKEKGDIPEGYSVSREKKERFSLILESASTNQTSMYLCASSPGLGSAGELFFGEGSRLTVL.

This chain links TRBV11-1 with TRBJ2-5; D gene ambiguous. The CDR3 length is 13 residues. Germline assignment: CDR1 SGHAT and CDR2 FQDESV (reference sequence). V gave up 5 bases and J gave up 0 bases, with 7 bases separating them. Here the CDR3 DNA reads TGTGCCAGCAGCCCCCAAAACCAAGAGACCCAGTACTTC. The encoded protein is CASSPQNQETQYF.

V usage is TRBV11-3 and J usage is TRBJ1-1; no clear D. CDR1 and CDR2 from the germline V gene are SGHNT and YENEEA. Trimming pared 5 bases from V and 0 bases from J, leaving 7 bases between. The CDR3 runs 13 residues. The CDR3: CASSTTLNTEAFF. In DNA, the CDR3 is TGTGCCAGCAGCACCACATTGAACACTGAAGCTTTCTTT.

The chain recombines TRBV7-9 with TRBJ2-1; D gene uncertain. Germline CDR1 reads SEHNR; CDR2 reads FQNEAQ (reference sequence). This CDR3 is built from 16 residues. With 6 bases removed from V and 1 base from J, the gap between germline ends came to 16 bases. The CDR3 coding sequence is TGTGCCAGCAGTAAGAGACTGGCAGCGTCCTACAATGAGCAGTTCTTC. Translated: CASSKRLAASYNEQFF.

The V and J genes are TRBV28 and TRBJ2-7; unclear D gene. The length of the CDR3 is 14 residues. V was cut by 3 bases and J by 3 bases, with 12 bases left in between. Germline V gene sequence: CDR1 MDHEN, CDR2 SYDVKM. CDR3 in amino acids: CASSLGQESYEQYF. DNA for the CDR3: TGTGCCAGCAGTTTGGGTCAGGAAAGCTACGAGCAGTACTTC.

In this sample, this clone turned up once. The rearrangement links TRBV4-2 to TRBJ1-1; D not resolved. V shed 0 bases and J shed 1 base, with 6 bases lying between them. The CDR3 spans 14 residues. CDR1 is LGHNA and CDR2 is YNFKEQ in the germline V gene. The CDR3 DNA reads as TGTGCCAGCAGCCAAGATTCCCGGAACACTGAAGCTTTCTTT. Encoded protein: CASSQDSRNTEAFF.

This chain joins TRBV10-1 and TRBJ2-2, with 12 bases fitting TRBD1. Germline values: CDR1 WNHNN, CDR2 SYGVQD (reference sequence). CDR3 length: 20 amino acids. After removal of 2 bases from V and 1 base from J, the junction contained 11 bases not matched to a gene. Here the CDR3 DNA reads TGCGCCAGCAGTGAGCCATGGGACAGGGGGCCGGGCGGGAACACCGGGGAGCTGTTTTTT. This sequence encodes CASSEPWDRGPGGNTGELFF.